These T cell receptor beta chains were read from a single sample in a study of blood T cell repertoires in COVID-19. This table comes from immunoSEQ multiplex PCR, and its TCRdb copy is limited to in-frame clones, with some not included. In the table there are about 120,000 clones, more than 80% of which are singletons. The source material was peripheral blood. These receptors were collected from a man in his 70s with active or convalescent COVID-19. Each CDR3 is given with its conserved first and last residue. The D gene is left open where the match is weak. Rows give clone size only sometimes, using once, few, many, or a class for an expanded clone.

J gene,V gene,clone size,D gene,CDR3 DNA,CDR3 protein
TRBJ1-5,TRBV6-5,.,TRBD1,TGTGCCAGCACTTCTTTACAGGGGTATAATCAGCCCCAGCATTTT,CASTSLQGYNQPQHF
TRBJ1-2,TRBV28,.,.,TGTGCCTGCTCTGGGGGGGGCGGTTCGCTCTATGGCTACACCTTC,CACSGGGGSLYGYTF
TRBJ2-2,TRBV7-3,.,TRBD2,TGTGCCAGCAGCAAGGGACTAGCGAACACCGGGGAGCTGTTTTTT,CASSKGLANTGELFF
TRBJ1-6,TRBV3-1/TRBV3-2,.,TRBD1,TGTGCCAGCAGCTCCAATACCGGGACAGGGACATCACCCCTCCACTTT,CASSSNTGTGTSPLHF
TRBJ1-2,TRBV9,.,.,TGTGCCAGCAGCGTAGTATTAGGACACCTTAACTATGGCTACACCTTC,CASSVVLGHLNYGYTF
TRBJ1-3,TRBV7-8,.,TRBD1,TGTGCCAGCAGCTCCGGGACAGGGACGACTGGAAACACCATATATTTT,CASSSGTGTTGNTIYF
TRBJ1-3,TRBV19,.,.,TGTGCCAGTAGTGACCAGGGTGGCTCTGGAAACACCATATATTTT,CASSDQGGSGNTIYF
TRBJ2-1,TRBV5-4,.,TRBD2,TGTGCCAGCAGCTTGGGCGGGAGGGCCGACAATGAGCAGTTCTTC,CASSLGGRADNEQFF
TRBJ2-1,TRBV28,.,.,TGTGCCAGCAGTCTACCCGGGGGTGAGCAGTTCTTC,CASSLPGGEQFF
TRBJ1-1,TRBV23-1,.,TRBD1,TGCGCCAGCAGTCGGGAAGGAACCGGGACAGGGAACACTGAAGCTTTCTTT,CASSREGTGTGNTEAFF
TRBJ1-6,TRBV9,.,TRBD1,TGTGCCAGCAGCGTAGTGCCGGACAGGGTTGATCCCTATAATTCACCCCTCCACTTT,CASSVVPDRVDPYNSPLHF
TRBJ1-3,TRBV24-1,.,TRBD1,TGTGCCACCAGTGATCCCATGGACAGGGCAACCATATATTTT,CATSDPMDRATIYF
TRBJ2-1,TRBV9,once,.,TGTGCCAGCAGCTCCGGGAGCTCCTACAATGAGCAGTTCTTC,CASSSGSSYNEQFF
TRBJ2-3,TRBV25-1,.,TRBD2,TGTGCCAGCAGTGAAAGGGGAGCGGGAGTCGCAGATACGCAGTATTTT,CASSERGAGVADTQYF
TRBJ2-1,TRBV1,few,.,TGCACCAGCAGCCAAGACGCTAGCGGGATGAACCTCTCCTACAATGAGCAGTTCTTC,CTSSQDASGMNLSYNEQFF
TRBJ2-3,TRBV15,.,TRBD1,TGTGCCACCAGCAGATCCACAGGGGCGAGCACAGATACGCAGTATTTT,CATSRSTGASTDTQYF
TRBJ1-1,TRBV28,.,.,TGTGCCAGCAGTATCACAGGATACACTGAAGCTTTCTTT,CASSITGYTEAFF
TRBJ1-1,TRBV3-1/TRBV3-2,.,TRBD1,TGTGCCAGCAGCCGAGTCCCGGACAGGGGCGGAGCTTTCTTT,CASSRVPDRGGAFF
TRBJ2-6,TRBV15,.,TRBD1,TGTGCCACCAGCAGGGCAGGGGGCGCCCACAACGTCCTGACTTTC,CATSRAGGAHNVLTF
TRBJ2-7,TRBV11-3,.,.,TGTGCCAGCAGCCGAGGGACAAACGAGCAGTACTTC,CASSRGTNEQYF
TRBJ1-2,TRBV20-1,.,.,TGCAGTGCTAGGTTGCAGTATGGCTACACCTTC,CSARLQYGYTF
TRBJ1-6,TRBV28,few,.,TGTGCCAGCGGAGATTCACCCCTCCACTTT,CASGDSPLHF
TRBJ1-1,TRBV7-2,.,.,TGTGCCAGCAGCCCCCCCCCAACACTGAGAGGAACTGAAGCTTTCTTT,CASSPPPTLRGTEAFF
TRBJ2-5,TRBV9,.,.,TGTGCCAGCAGCGTAGTCGGGTTGCCAGGGGAGACCCAGTACTTC,CASSVVGLPGETQYF
TRBJ2-7,TRBV19,.,.,TGTGCCAGTAAGGAGACTATCTATAGTTCCTACGAGCAGTACTTC,CASKETIYSSYEQYF
TRBJ1-2,TRBV27,.,.,TGTGCCAGCTCGCTCACATACAACTATGGCTACACCTTC,CASSLTYNYGYTF
TRBJ2-1,TRBV18,once,TRBD1,TGTGCCAGCTCACCGTTTCAGGGGGCGGGGAACAATGAGCAGTTCTTC,CASSPFQGAGNNEQFF
TRBJ1-6,TRBV29-1,.,TRBD1,TGCAGCGCCGGACAGGGAAGTAGGTCACCCCTCCACTTT,CSAGQGSRSPLHF
TRBJ2-2,TRBV28,once,TRBD1,TGTGCCAGCAGTTTAAGGGACAGAAGCACCGGGGAGCTGTTTTTT,CASSLRDRSTGELFF